This T cell receptor beta chain is drawn from a study of blood T cell repertoires in COVID-19 (dated by TCRdb to 2018 to 2020). About the investigation overall: Collaborator samples came from the United States, Italy and Spain and covered acute and convalescent phases of COVID-19. The repertoires were released in a freely available public database meant as a resource for research on the immune response to SARS-CoV-2. Subjects who had been exposed to COVID-19, were actively infected with it, or had recovered from it provided the deeply sampled blood TCRbeta repertoires that made up the dataset. The prospective study material was composed of cDNA or gDNA derived from T cells, B-cell-depleted T cells, or PBMCs. The sample metadata nearly always contained a de-identified subject ID, COVID-19 status, age in years and sex. Where available, HLA class I and class II types were taken from metadata supplied by the sample provider and were not determined by assay-based typing. Samples came from the ongoing ImmuneRACE study (first 160 participants) plus 1,254 subjects from 6 global collaborators.

TCRbeta CDR3 regions were amplified from genomic DNA by means of the immunoSEQ Assay, a bias-controlled multiplex PCR. In the original analysis: Nucleated cell counts per sample were estimated from amplification of reference gene primers within the assay. To quantify the absolute abundance of each unique TCRbeta CDR3 rearrangement, sequence reads were collapsed and filtered. For each sample, productive Simpson clonality was calculated as the square root of Simpson's diversity index over productive rearrangements. In its TCRdb copy, this immuneACCESS table keeps in-frame sequences only and misses some clones. Where compared with another copy, unresolved V genes explain less than half of these, and the others have no known cause. V and J calls plus clone size are reproduced from that table; the DNA served to infer D and trimming. The sample data list over 120,000 clones, and about four fifths of these were observed just once. The ten largest clonotypes hold about 5% of the sample.

One collaborating source in Seattle enrolled patients while the patients were actively infected and followed the patients over time throughout the course of disease. Each collaborating institution followed its own protocols to collect whole blood in K2EDTA tubes. For TCRbeta analysis, collaborators shipped samples as frozen whole blood, isolated PBMCs, or DNA extracted from either of those sample types. General conclusions and limits of the study: How much clinical and demographic metadata was included differed by source and by participant, and the metadata was provided uncurated.

On this clone itself: What antigen it recognizes has not been identified. No clone much larger than this one lies a single base away; base qualities are absent.

Per the germline V gene, LGHNA is the CDR1 and YNFKEQ is the CDR2. The V end loses 0 bases and the J end loses 2 bases, and a stretch of 10 bases separates them. The CDR3 goes from the cysteine to the phenylalanine over 16 residues. Here the CDR3 DNA is all that survives: 48 bases in frame from base 1. Material: peripheral blood. The chain couples TRBV4-2 to TRBJ2-2; the D gene is perhaps TRBD1, on 6 matching bases. This clonotype was obtained from a woman in her 70s with COVID-19, enrolled during active disease. In nucleotide form, the sequence is TGTGCCAGCAGCCAAGATGGACAGCGAAACACCGGGGAGCTGTTTTTT. The translation is CASSQDGQRNTGELFF.